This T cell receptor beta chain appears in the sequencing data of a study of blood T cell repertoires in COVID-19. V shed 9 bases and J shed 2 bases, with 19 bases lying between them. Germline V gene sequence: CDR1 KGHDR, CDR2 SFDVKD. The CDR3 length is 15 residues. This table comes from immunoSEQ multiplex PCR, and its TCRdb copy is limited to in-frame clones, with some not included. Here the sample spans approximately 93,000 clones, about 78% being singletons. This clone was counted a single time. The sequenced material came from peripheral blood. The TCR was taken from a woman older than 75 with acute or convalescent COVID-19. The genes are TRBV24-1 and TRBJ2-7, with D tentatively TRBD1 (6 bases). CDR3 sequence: CATPLGDTTTYEQYF. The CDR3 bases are TGTGCCACCCCTTTAGGGGACACGACTACCTACGAGCAGTACTTC.